Sequencing of this T cell receptor beta chain was carried out in a study of T cell clonotyping in hematopoietic cell transplantation. Data came from immunoSEQ multiplex PCR; TCRdb stores just in-frame clones and leaves some out. The sample includes 10,000 or so clones, 95% to 98% seen only once; the top ten take 2% to 2.5%. As for this clone: The antigen remains unidentified.

Study outcomes and limitations: After transplant, recipient diversity fell while pathologically expanded clonotypes grew through day 180.

The V end lost 5 bases, the J end lost 2 bases, and 35 bases lay between the germline ends. This CDR3 has 22 amino acids. Germline V lookup: CDR1 SGHRS, CDR2 YFSETQ. This rearrangement joins TRBV5-1 to TRBJ1-3; unclear D gene. The sequencing here drew on peripheral blood mononuclear cells, taken 100 days after allogeneic stem cell transplant. The sequence derives from a male patient aged 60-69 years who had an allogeneic stem cell transplant from a related donor, so the T cells may come from the graft donor. Some clones in this sample may be carry-over from other donors' samples. This CDR3 is CASRPRRLEFVDGGGTGNTIYF. DNA of the CDR3: TGCGCCAGCAGACCGCGACGCTTGGAATTTGTCGATGGAGGCGGCACTGGAAACACCATATATTTT.